These 25 T cell receptor beta chains originate from one sample sequenced in a study of T cell responses to AZD1222 COVID-19 vaccine. Sequenced by immunoSEQ multiplex PCR; TCRdb stores in-frame clones only, minus some. Here the sample spans about 120,000 clones, 86% being singletons. Source: peripheral blood, taken on day 0 of AZD1222 vaccination. The receptors were sampled from an adult in good health.

This rearrangement joins TRBV7-9 to TRBJ1-4; D unresolved. The V end was cut by 2 bases, the J end by 4 bases, with 8 bases between. The CDR3 has 14 amino acids. From germline, CDR1 is SEHNR and CDR2 FQNEAQ (reference sequence). CDR3 loop: CASSLKGFNEKLFF. CDR3 in DNA: TGTGCCAGCAGCTTAAAGGGATTTAATGAAAAACTGTTTTTT.

The chain carries TRBV4-2 and TRBJ1-2; TRBD1 is a possible D gene (5 bases). The CDR3 covers 14 residues. Looked up from germline, CDR1 is LGHNA and CDR2 is YNFKEQ. V was shortened by 0 bases and J by 4 bases, with 9 bases between the two germline ends. CDR3 in DNA: TGTGCCAGCAGCCAAGATCCGGGGACCTATGGCTACACCTTC. It is translated as CASSQDPGTYGYTF.

The chain is built from TRBV10-3 and TRBJ1-3; D unclear. The CDR3 loop spans 14 amino acids. Germline CDR1 and CDR2: ENHRY and SYGVKD. Trimming shortened V by 3 bases and J by 0 bases, and 6 bases separated the two germline ends. CDR3 amino acids: CAISEVYSGNTIYF. Here the CDR3 DNA reads TGTGCCATCAGTGAAGTCTACTCTGGAAACACCATATATTTT.

The chain links TRBV19 to TRBJ2-2; either TRBD1 or TRBD2 may fit D (5 bases each). The CDR3 loop spans 18 amino acids. V lost 6 bases to trimming and J lost 3 bases, with 23 bases between them. Germline lookup yields CDR1 LNHDA and CDR2 SQIVND (reference sequence). The CDR3 here is CASSRGGWELRYTGELFF. The CDR3, as DNA: TGTGCCAGTAGCCGGGGCGGGTGGGAACTACGCTACACCGGGGAGCTGTTTTTT. The complete variable domain, with remaining parts taken from reference TRBV19 and TRBJ2-2, reads DGGITQSPKYLFRKEGQNVTLSCEQNLNHDAMYWYRQDPGQGLRLIYYSQIVNDFQKGDIAEGYSVSREKKESFPLTVTSAQKNPTAFYLCASSRGGWELRYTGELFFGEGSRLTVL.

This clone has just a few counts. The rearrangement uses TRBV5-6 and TRBJ1-2; D uncertain. The CDR3 consists of 14 residues. The V end lost 2 bases, the J end lost 4 bases, and 12 bases lay between the germline ends. The germline V gene encodes CDR1 SGHDT and CDR2 YYEEEE. CDR3: CASSFPGTGYGYTF. CDR3 coding DNA: TGTGCCAGCAGCTTCCCCGGTACGGGCTATGGCTACACCTTC.

J is TRBJ1-2 and V is TRBV28; D is ambiguous. The CDR3 totals 13 residues. Trimming removed 3 bases at V and 7 bases at J, with 12 bases between. Germline V lookup: CDR1 MDHEN, CDR2 SYDVKM. CDR3 nucleotides: TGTGCCAGCAGTTTGGTAATGGGCCTTGGCTACACCTTC. This gives the protein CASSLVMGLGYTF.

V usage is TRBV19 and J usage is TRBJ2-1; 12 bases are shared with TRBD1. Germline values: CDR1 LNHDA, CDR2 SQIVND (reference sequence). This CDR3 has 13 amino acids. Trimming took 5 bases from V and 9 from J; bases not matched to a gene: 2. CDR3 bases: TGTGCCAGTAGTCCGGGACAGGGGGCTGAGCAGTTCTTC. Translating it yields CASSPGQGAEQFF. Full variable domain (remainder filled in from reference TRBV19 and TRBJ2-1): DGGITQSPKYLFRKEGQNVTLSCEQNLNHDAMYWYRQDPGQGLRLIYYSQIVNDFQKGDIAEGYSVSREKKESFPLTVTSAQKNPTAFYLCASSPGQGAEQFFGPGTRLTVL.

This chain joins TRBV18 and TRBJ1-4; 8 bases map to TRBD1. The CDR3 runs 14 residues. The V segment lost 2 bases and the J segment 5 bases; nucleotides outside the gene matches: 1. CDR1 and CDR2 from the germline V gene are KGHSH and LQKENI. CDR3 loop: CASSPRQGNEKLFF. Written as DNA, the CDR3 is TGTGCCAGCTCACCAAGACAGGGGAATGAAAAACTGTTTTTT.

The chain couples TRBV6-6 to TRBJ1-1; D ambiguous. CDR1 is MNHNY and CDR2 is SVGAGI in the germline V gene (reference sequence). V lost 2 bases, J lost 4 bases, and 5 bases lay in between. CDR3 size: 12 residues. CDR3 protein: CASSYGRTEAFF. The CDR3 coding sequence is TGTGCCAGCAGTTACGGCCGCACTGAAGCTTTCTTT.

The rearrangement uses TRBV29-1 and TRBJ1-5, with D unresolved. V was shortened by 4 bases and J by 5 bases, with 12 bases between the two germline ends. CDR1 and CDR2 from the germline V gene are SQVTM and ANQGSEA. The CDR3 sequence is 13 residues long. The CDR3 DNA sequence: TGCAGCGTTGGACTTACGCTGGATCAGCCCCAGCATTTT. This codes for CSVGLTLDQPQHF.

This chain links TRBV4-1 with TRBJ1-5, with TRBD1 as a possible D gene (5 bases). The germline gives CDR1 MGHRA, CDR2 YSYEKL. V dropped 0 bases and J dropped 1 base, with 22 bases sitting between them. The CDR3 runs 20 residues. The CDR3: CASSQDRLGRASRSNQPQHF. The CDR3 DNA reads TGCGCCAGCAGCCAAGATAGGTTGGGCAGGGCTAGTAGAAGCAATCAGCCCCAGCATTTT.

V usage is TRBV4-1 and J usage is TRBJ2-3, with 10 nucleotides matching TRBD1. CDR3 length equals 16 residues. Trimming took 0 bases from V and 8 from J; bases not matched to a gene: 8. The germline gives CDR1 MGHRA, CDR2 YSYEKL. In DNA, the CDR3 is TGCGCCAGCAGCCAAGATAGGACAGGGGGAGGTATTACGCAGTATTTT. This sequence encodes CASSQDRTGGGITQYF.

The rearrangement joins TRBV18 to TRBJ2-3, with D perhaps given as TRBD1 or TRBD2 (5 bases each). V was trimmed by 2 bases and J by 5 bases, leaving 17 bases between them. CDR3 size: 16 residues. Germline values: CDR1 KGHSH, CDR2 LQKENI. The CDR3 protein is CASSPNRDPGRDTQYF. As DNA, the CDR3 is TGTGCCAGCTCACCAAACCGGGACCCAGGACGAGATACGCAGTATTTT.

The rearrangement uses TRBV5-6 and TRBJ1-4; 10 bases line up with TRBD1. This CDR3 comprises 15 residues. With 2 bases clipped from V and 5 bases from J, the junction kept 3 bases outside the gene matches. CDR1 is SGHDT and CDR2 is YYEEEE in the germline V gene. Here the CDR3 DNA reads TGTGCCAGCAGCTTCCGGGACAGGGGAAATGAAAAACTGTTTTTT. Its protein is CASSFRDRGNEKLFF.

The chain combines TRBV19 with TRBJ2-7; 10 bases are a match to TRBD1. Unmatched junction bases numbered 8, after V lost 9 bases and J lost 0 bases. Germline V gene lookup returns CDR1 LNHDA and CDR2 SQIVND (reference sequence). The CDR3 runs to 15 residues. This CDR3 is CASRQGAYSSYEQYF. CDR3 in DNA: TGTGCCAGCAGACAGGGGGCTTACTCCTCCTACGAGCAGTACTTC.

V is TRBV24-1 and J is TRBJ2-6; D is possibly TRBD2 (6 bases). CDR1 and CDR2 from the germline V gene are KGHDR and SFDVKD. The CDR3 totals 16 residues. V gave up 1 base and J gave up 0 bases, with 6 bases separating them. This CDR3 reads CATSDFGSSGANVLTF. CDR3 DNA: TGTGCCACCAGTGATTTCGGGAGCTCTGGGGCCAACGTCCTGACTTTC.

CDR3 nucleotide sequence: TGTGCCAGCGGTAACCCGGGACAGGGGAGAGAAAAACTGTTTTTT. Translation gives CASGNPGQGREKLFF. The chain has TRBV6-6 and TRBJ1-4, with TRBD1 matching 10 bases. The J segment lost 8 bases and the V segment lost 8 bases, leaving 11 bases of the junction unmatched. This CDR3 has 15 amino acids. Germline V lookup: CDR1 MNHNY, CDR2 SVGAGI (reference sequence).

The chain recombines TRBV28 with TRBJ1-4; TRBD1 is a possible D gene (6 bases). This CDR3 comprises 15 residues. Trimming took 7 bases from V and 8 from J, leaving 20 bases between them. Germline-derived CDR1 and CDR2 are MDHEN and SYDVKM. The CDR3 loop reads CASTRTRDTYEKLFF. In DNA, the CDR3 is TGTGCCAGCACCCGAACCCGGGACACCTACGAAAAACTGTTTTTT.

V and J are TRBV6-6 and TRBJ1-2; D unclear. Trimming cost V 0 bases and J 8 bases, with 13 bases left between them. The CDR3 length is 14 residues. The germline V gene encodes CDR1 MNHNY and CDR2 SVGAGI (reference sequence). DNA of the CDR3: TGTGCCAGCAGTTACTCCCGGCCCGGGAACGGCTACACCTTC. It yields the protein CASSYSRPGNGYTF.

The chain links TRBV27 to TRBJ1-6; D ambiguous. The ends were cut back, 5 bases at V and 6 bases at J, with 20 bases in the middle. Germline assignment: CDR1 MNHEY and CDR2 SMNVEV (reference sequence). The CDR3 contains 17 residues. The DNA for the CDR3 is TGTGCCAGCAGTCCCAGGCCGGTGGGAGCCAGTAATTCACCCCTCCACTTT. Protein sequence: CASSPRPVGASNSPLHF.

The chain employs TRBV19 and TRBJ1-3; D ambiguous. The germline V gene has CDR1 LNHDA and CDR2 SQIVND (reference sequence). The CDR3 is made up of 15 amino acids. V lost 3 bases, J lost 4 bases, and 13 bases lay in between. CDR3 bases: TGTGCCAGTAGTATTTGGGCAGCCATCGGAAACACCATATATTTT. Its translation: CASSIWAAIGNTIYF.

The rearrangement uses TRBV7-2 and TRBJ1-5, with 7 bases aligning to TRBD1. Germline V gives CDR1 SGHTA, CDR2 FQGNSA. Trimming removed 3 bases from V and 9 bases from J; junction bases left unmatched: 8. CDR3 length: 14 amino acids. CDR3 loop: CASSLIGTARPQHF. The CDR3 DNA sequence: TGTGCCAGCAGCTTGATAGGGACAGCCCGGCCCCAGCATTTT. Full variable domain (missing parts from reference TRBV7-2 and TRBJ1-5): GAGVSQSPSNKVTEKGKDVELRCDPISGHTALYWYRQSLGQGLEFLIYFQGNSAPDKSGLPSDRFSAERTGGSVSTLTIQRTQQEDSAVYLCASSLIGTARPQHFGDGTRLSIL.

Here the CDR3 DNA reads TGTGCCAGCAGCCAAGATGGGGCGGGGGGCCACAATGAGCAGTTCTTC. Encoded protein: CASSQDGAGGHNEQFF. J is TRBJ2-1 and V is TRBV4-2; 8 nucleotides line up with TRBD2. CDR1 and CDR2 (germline): LGHNA, YNFKEQ. V was clipped by 0 bases and J by 5 bases; unmatched bases: 6. This CDR3 spans 16 amino acids.

The chain has TRBV15 and TRBJ2-7; D is ambiguous. CDR1 is LNHNV, CDR2 YYDKDF, per germline (reference sequence). Trimming cost V 5 bases and J 0 bases, with 14 bases left between them. The CDR3 length is 15 residues. The CDR3 nucleotides read TGTGCCACCAGCCCTAGATCAAAGGGCTCCTACGAGCAGTACTTC. Its translation is CATSPRSKGSYEQYF.

This clone was detected a few times. This chain joins TRBV5-6 and TRBJ1-2; possibly TRBD1 for D (6 bases). The germline V and J ends were trimmed by 0 bases and 4 bases, with 16 bases remaining between them. The CDR3 consists of 16 residues. Germline CDR1 is SGHDT and CDR2 is YYEEEE. The CDR3 nucleotides are TGTGCCAGCAGCTTGGGGGGTTCAGGGGATTCCTATGGCTACACCTTC. This translates into CASSLGGSGDSYGYTF.